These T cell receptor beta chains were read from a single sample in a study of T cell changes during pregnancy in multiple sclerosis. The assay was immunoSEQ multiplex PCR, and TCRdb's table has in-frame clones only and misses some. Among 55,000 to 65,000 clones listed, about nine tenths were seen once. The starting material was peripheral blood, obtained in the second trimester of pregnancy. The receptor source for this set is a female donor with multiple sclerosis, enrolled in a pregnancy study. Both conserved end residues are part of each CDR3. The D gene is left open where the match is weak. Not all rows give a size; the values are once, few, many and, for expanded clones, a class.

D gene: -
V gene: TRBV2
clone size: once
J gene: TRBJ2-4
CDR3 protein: CASSESFLAKNIQYF
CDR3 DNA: TGTGCCAGCAGTGAATCGTTTCTAGCCAAAAACATTCAGTACTTC

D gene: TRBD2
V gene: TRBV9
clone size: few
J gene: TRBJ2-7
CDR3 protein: CASSVGAGSSYEQYF
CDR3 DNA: TGTGCCAGCAGCGTGGGAGCGGGAAGCTCCTACGAGCAGTACTTC

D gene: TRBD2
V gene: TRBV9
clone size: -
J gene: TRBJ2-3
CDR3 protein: CASSPYGLAETDTQYF
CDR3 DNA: TGTGCCAGCAGCCCATACGGACTAGCGGAAACAGATACGCAGTATTTT

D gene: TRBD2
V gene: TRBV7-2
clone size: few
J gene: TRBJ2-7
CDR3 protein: CASSRTSGTYEQYF
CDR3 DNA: TGTGCCAGCAGCCGGACTAGCGGTACCTACGAGCAGTACTTC

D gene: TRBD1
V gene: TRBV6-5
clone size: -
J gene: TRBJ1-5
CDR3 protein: CASSPQGATNQPQHF
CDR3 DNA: TGTGCCAGCAGCCCACAGGGGGCGACGAATCAGCCCCAGCATTTT

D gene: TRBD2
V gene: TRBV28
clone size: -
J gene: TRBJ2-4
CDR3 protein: CASSPPGLAGLNIQYF
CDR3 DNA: TGTGCCAGCAGCCCTCCTGGACTAGCGGGTTTAAACATTCAGTACTTC

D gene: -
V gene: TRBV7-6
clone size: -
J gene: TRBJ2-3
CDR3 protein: CASSPFQLDTQYF
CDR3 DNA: TGTGCCAGCAGCCCCTTCCAGTTAGATACGCAGTATTTT

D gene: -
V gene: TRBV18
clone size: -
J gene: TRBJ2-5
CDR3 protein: CASSPAGRETQYF
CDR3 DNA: TGTGCCAGCTCACCGGCAGGGCGGGAGACCCAGTACTTC

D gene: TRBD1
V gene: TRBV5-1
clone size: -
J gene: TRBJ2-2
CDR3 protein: CASSDRGGMTGELFF
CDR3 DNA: TGCGCCAGCAGCGACAGGGGTGGGATGACCGGGGAGCTGTTTTTT

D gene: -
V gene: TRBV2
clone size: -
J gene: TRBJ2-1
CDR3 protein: CASSGGLYNEQFF
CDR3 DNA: TGTGCCAGCAGTGGAGGGCTATACAATGAGCAGTTCTTC

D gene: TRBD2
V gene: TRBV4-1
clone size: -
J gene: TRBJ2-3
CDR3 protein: CASSQPTSGRLTDTQYF
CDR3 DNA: TGCGCCAGCAGCCAACCTACTAGCGGGAGACTCACAGATACGCAGTATTTT

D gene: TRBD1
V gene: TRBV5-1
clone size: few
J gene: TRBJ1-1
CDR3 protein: CASSLDRGNTEAFF
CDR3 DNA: TGCGCCAGCAGCTTGGACAGGGGGAACACTGAAGCTTTCTTT

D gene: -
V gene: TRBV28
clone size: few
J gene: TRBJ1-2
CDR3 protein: CASSTGGLGYTF
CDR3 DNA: TGTGCCAGCAGTACGGGGGGGTTGGGCTACACCTTC

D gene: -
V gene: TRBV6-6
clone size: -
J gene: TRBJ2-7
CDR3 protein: CASSYRTGYEQYF
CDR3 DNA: TGTGCCAGCAGTTACCGCACGGGCTACGAGCAGTACTTC

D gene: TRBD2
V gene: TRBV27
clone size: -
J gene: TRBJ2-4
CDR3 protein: CASSLSLAGGENIQYF
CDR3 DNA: TGTGCCAGCAGTTTAAGTCTAGCGGGAGGCGAAAACATTCAGTACTTC

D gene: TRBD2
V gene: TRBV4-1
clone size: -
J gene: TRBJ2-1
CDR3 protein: CASSQDPVGRLAGGRYNEQFF
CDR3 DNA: TGCGCCAGCAGCCAAGACCCCGTCGGGCGACTAGCGGGAGGTCGGTACAATGAGCAGTTCTTC

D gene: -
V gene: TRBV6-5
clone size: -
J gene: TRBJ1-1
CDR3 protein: CASSYGQVNTEAFF
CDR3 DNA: TGTGCCAGCAGTTACGGGCAGGTTAACACTGAAGCTTTCTTT

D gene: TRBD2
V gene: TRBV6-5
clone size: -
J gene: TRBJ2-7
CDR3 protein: CASSYGGETYEQYF
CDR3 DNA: TGTGCCAGCAGTTACGGGGGGGAAACCTACGAGCAGTACTTC

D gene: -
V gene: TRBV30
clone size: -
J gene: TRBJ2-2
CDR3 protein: CAWTGGGSGELFF
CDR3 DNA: TGTGCCTGGACAGGGGGAGGTTCCGGGGAGCTGTTTTTT

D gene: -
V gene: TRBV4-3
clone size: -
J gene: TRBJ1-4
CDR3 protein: CASSQEGGGNEKLFF
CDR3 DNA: TGCGCCAGCAGCCAAGAAGGGGGGGGAAATGAAAAACTGTTTTTT

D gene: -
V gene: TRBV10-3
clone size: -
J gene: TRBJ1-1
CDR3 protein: CAISEGHQNTEAFF
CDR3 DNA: TGTGCCATCAGTGAGGGACACCAGAACACTGAAGCTTTCTTT

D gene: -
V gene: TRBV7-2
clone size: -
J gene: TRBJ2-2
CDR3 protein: CASSLMARENAGELFF
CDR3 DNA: TGTGCCAGCAGCTTAATGGCCCGGGAGAATGCCGGGGAGCTGTTTTTT

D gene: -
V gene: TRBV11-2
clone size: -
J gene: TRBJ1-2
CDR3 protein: CASSFRDGGLGYTF
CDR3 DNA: TGTGCCAGCAGCTTTCGGGACGGGGGTCTTGGCTACACCTTC

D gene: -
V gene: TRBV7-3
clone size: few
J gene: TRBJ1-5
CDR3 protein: CASGEGGNQPQHF
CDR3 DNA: TGTGCCAGCGGAGAGGGCGGCAATCAGCCCCAGCATTTT

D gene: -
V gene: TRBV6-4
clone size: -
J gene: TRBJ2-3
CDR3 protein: CASSDGGSTDTQYF
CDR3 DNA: TGTGCCAGCAGTGACGGAGGGAGCACAGATACGCAGTATTTT

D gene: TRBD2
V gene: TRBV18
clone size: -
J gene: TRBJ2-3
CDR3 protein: CASSSQTSGGTDTQYF
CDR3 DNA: TGTGCCAGCTCCTCACAGACTAGCGGGGGCACAGATACGCAGTATTTT

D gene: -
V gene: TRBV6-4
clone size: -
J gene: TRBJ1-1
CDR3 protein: CASSFRTGAEAFF
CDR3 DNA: TGTGCCAGCAGTTTCAGAACAGGAGCTGAAGCTTTCTTT